The rows below give T cell receptor beta chains drawn from one sample of a study of cytomegalovirus exposure and HLA in healthy donors. Here immunoSEQ multiplex PCR was the method, and the copy in TCRdb shows in-frame clones only, minus some. The data show under 110,000 clones, around 80% seen once. What was sequenced was PBMCs. All receptors come from a man aged 55 to 70 in good health and CMV-seronegative. CDR3s leave out the opening cysteine and the closing phenylalanine or tryptophan. The size field is filled for only some rows; it gives once, few, many or a size class.

j_call | v_call | clone_size | cdr3_aa
TRBJ2-3 | TRBV2 | few | ASSEVPGEQTDTQY
TRBJ1-2 | TRBV7-9 | few | ASSSKIGTVYGYT
TRBJ2-5 | TRBV28 | - | ASSPGGAGKETQY
TRBJ2-3 | TRBV7-9 | - | ASRPHPRGGPDTQY
TRBJ2-2 | TRBV5-1 | - | ASSVQGARTGELF
TRBJ1-6 | TRBV7-9 | - | ASYDTEGDRDSNSPLH
TRBJ1-3 | TRBV27 | - | ASSLYSGFSGNTIY
TRBJ2-7 | TRBV10-3 | - | AISEPYGTDYEQY
TRBJ2-2 | TRBV23-1 | - | ASSQSPGYRDTGELF
TRBJ2-1 | TRBV5-1 | - | ASSLSGASSYNEQF
TRBJ2-5 | TRBV7-2 | - | ASSLLVLDRGKETQY
TRBJ1-3 | TRBV6-6 | few | ASSWDRGFGNTIY
TRBJ1-2 | TRBV2 | - | ASSGQVNYGYT
TRBJ2-3 | TRBV5-1 | once | ASSLGGAPDTQY
TRBJ1-2 | TRBV2 | - | ASRRQGNSGYT
TRBJ2-1 | TRBV7-9 | - | ASSRGNYNEQF
TRBJ2-5 | TRBV6-1 | - | ASSNGGGKETQY
TRBJ1-1 | TRBV7-2 | - | ASSQRQGNTEAF
TRBJ2-1 | TRBV19 | once | ASSIQRASYNEQF
TRBJ2-5 | TRBV7-2 | - | ASSLQGFGQETQY
TRBJ1-1 | TRBV15 | - | ATSEWTGGPEAF
TRBJ1-1 | TRBV7-7 | - | ASSRQENTEAF
TRBJ1-6 | TRBV2 | - | ASSGTQGAPLH
TRBJ1-1 | TRBV7-2 | - | ASSFKTDMNTEAF
TRBJ1-6 | TRBV28 | - | ASSLSPSGGYSPLH
TRBJ1-1 | TRBV30 | - | AWSVSGTEAF
TRBJ1-2 | TRBV7-8 | - | ASSLRDRPYGYT
TRBJ1-2 | TRBV10-2 | - | ASTGTNYGYT
TRBJ2-1 | TRBV4-3 | once | ASGSEDRGGNEQF
TRBJ1-1 | TRBV11-3 | once | ASSAVTGTEAF
TRBJ1-5 | TRBV10-2 | few | ASRGQGDHQPQH
TRBJ2-2 | TRBV7-2 | few | ASSLGRANTGELF
TRBJ2-1 | TRBV5-1 | - | ASSLVQGAWEQF
TRBJ2-1 | TRBV6-4 | - | ASSDSNGGAYEQF